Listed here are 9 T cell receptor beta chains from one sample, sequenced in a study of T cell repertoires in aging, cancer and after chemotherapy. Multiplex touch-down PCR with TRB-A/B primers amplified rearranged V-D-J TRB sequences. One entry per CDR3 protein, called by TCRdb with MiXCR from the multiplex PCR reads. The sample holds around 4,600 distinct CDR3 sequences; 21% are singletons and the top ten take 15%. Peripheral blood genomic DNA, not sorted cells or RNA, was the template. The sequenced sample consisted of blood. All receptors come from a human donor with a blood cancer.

CDR3 DNA sequence: TGCGCCAGCAGTGGAGGGCGGAGACAGGGCTCCTACGAGCAGTACTTC. As protein: CASSGGRRQGSYEQYF. The rearrangement uses TRBV10-1 and TRBJ2-7, with TRBD1 identical over 7 bases. Germline CDR1 reads WNHNN; CDR2 reads SYGVQD (reference sequence). V shed 4 bases and J 0 bases; nucleotides not matched to a gene: 9. The CDR3 runs to 16 residues.

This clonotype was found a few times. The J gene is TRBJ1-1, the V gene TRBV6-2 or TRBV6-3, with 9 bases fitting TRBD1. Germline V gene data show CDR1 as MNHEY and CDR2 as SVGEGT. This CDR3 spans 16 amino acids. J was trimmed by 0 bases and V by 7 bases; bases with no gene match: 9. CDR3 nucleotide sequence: TGTGCCAGCATTACAAAAGGGACAGGGCTGAACACTGAAGCTTTCTTT. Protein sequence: CASITKGTGLNTEAFF.

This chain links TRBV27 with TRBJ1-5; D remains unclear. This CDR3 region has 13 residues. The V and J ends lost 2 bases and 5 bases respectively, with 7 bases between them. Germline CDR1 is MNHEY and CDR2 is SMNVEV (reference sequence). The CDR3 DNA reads TGTGCCAGCAGTTTAAATTATTATCAGCCCCAGCATTTT. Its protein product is CASSLNYYQPQHF.

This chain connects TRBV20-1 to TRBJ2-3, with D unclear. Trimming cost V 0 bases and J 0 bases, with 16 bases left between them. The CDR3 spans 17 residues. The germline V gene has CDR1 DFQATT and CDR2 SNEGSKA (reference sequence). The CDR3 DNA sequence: TGCAGTGCTAGAGATAGTAACAGCAGGTTTAGCACAGATACGCAGTATTTT. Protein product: CSARDSNSRFSTDTQYF.

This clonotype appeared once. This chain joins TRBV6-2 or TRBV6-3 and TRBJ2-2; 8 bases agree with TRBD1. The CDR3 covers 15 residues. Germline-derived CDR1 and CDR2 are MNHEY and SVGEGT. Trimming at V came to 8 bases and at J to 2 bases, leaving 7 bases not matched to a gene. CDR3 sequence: CASQGARGNTGELFF. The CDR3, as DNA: TGTGCCAGCCAGGGGGCCCGGGGCAACACCGGGGAGCTGTTTTTT.

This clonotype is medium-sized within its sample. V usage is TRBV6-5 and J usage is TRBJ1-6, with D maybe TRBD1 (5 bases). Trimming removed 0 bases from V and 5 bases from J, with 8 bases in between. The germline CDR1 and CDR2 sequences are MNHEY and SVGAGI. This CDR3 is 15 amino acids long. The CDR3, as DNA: TGTGCCAGCAGTTACTCGGGGGGAGATAATTCACCCCTCCACTTT. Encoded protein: CASSYSGGDNSPLHF.

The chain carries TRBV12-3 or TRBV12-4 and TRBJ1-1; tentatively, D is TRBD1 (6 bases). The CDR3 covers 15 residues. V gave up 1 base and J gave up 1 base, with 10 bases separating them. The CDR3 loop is CASSLGGGRNTEAFF. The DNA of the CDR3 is TGTGCCAGCAGTTTAGGGGGGGGCAGGAACACTGAAGCTTTCTTT.

The CDR3 loop reads CASSPGTGNSPLHF. CDR3 sequence (DNA): TGTGCCAGCAGCCCGGGGACAGGGAATTCACCCCTCCACTTT. The V and J genes are TRBV28 and TRBJ1-6, with TRBD1 matching over 9 bases. Trimming at V came to 6 bases and at J to 7 bases, leaving 4 bases not matched to a gene. Germline loops: CDR1 MDHEN, CDR2 SYDVKM. This CDR3 is 14 amino acids long.

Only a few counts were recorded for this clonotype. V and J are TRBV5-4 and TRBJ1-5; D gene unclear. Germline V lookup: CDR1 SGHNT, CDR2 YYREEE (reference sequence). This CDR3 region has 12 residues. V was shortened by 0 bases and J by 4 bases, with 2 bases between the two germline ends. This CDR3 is CASSLENQPQHF. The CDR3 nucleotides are TGTGCCAGCAGCTTGGAAAATCAGCCCCAGCATTTT.